Listed below are T cell receptor beta chains from one sample, sequenced in a study of T cell responses to AZD1222 COVID-19 vaccine. Measured with immunoSEQ multiplex PCR; TCRdb has only the in-frame clones, and not every one. The sample lists about 150,000 clones; 88% were seen once. This sample comprised peripheral blood, obtained on day 0 of AZD1222 vaccination. The receptors were sampled from an adult in good health. Each CDR3 is given with its conserved first and last residue. The order of the fields is J gene, V gene, clone size, D gene, CDR3 protein, CDR3 DNA. D genes are given only for firm matches. Clone size appears in some rows only: once, few, many, or a class for an expanded clone.

TRBJ1-1 TRBV9 NA NA CASSVEGTSTEAFF TGTGCCAGCAGCGTTGAGGGGACGTCCACTGAAGCTTTCTTT
TRBJ2-7 TRBV5-1 few NA CASSLAGRFRYEQYF TGCGCCAGCAGCTTGGCGGGACGGTTCCGCTACGAGCAGTACTTC
TRBJ1-1 TRBV2 NA NA CASSEAPQGRVNTEAFF TGTGCCAGCAGTGAAGCGCCCCAGGGTCGGGTGAACACTGAAGCTTTCTTT
TRBJ1-5 TRBV20-1 NA NA CSASGPAGDQPQHF TGCAGTGCTAGTGGGCCCGCAGGGGACCAGCCCCAGCATTTT
TRBJ2-7 TRBV27 once NA CASSPSPLSNEQYF TGTGCCAGCAGTCCTTCCCCGCTGAGTAACGAGCAGTACTTC
TRBJ2-7 TRBV7-2 NA NA CASSLKSAYEQYF TGTGCCAGCAGCTTAAAGTCGGCCTACGAGCAGTACTTC
TRBJ1-5 TRBV3-1/TRBV3-2 NA NA CASSPLYSNQPQHF TGTGCCAGCAGCCCCCTATATAGCAATCAGCCCCAGCATTTT
TRBJ2-1 TRBV6-5 NA NA CASSYSQTQGEQFF TGTGCCAGCAGTTACTCCCAAACTCAGGGTGAGCAGTTCTTC
TRBJ1-1 TRBV5-6 NA NA CASSFISRTETEAFF TGTGCCAGCAGCTTTATCAGCAGGACGGAAACTGAAGCTTTCTTT
TRBJ2-7 TRBV5-6 NA NA CASSRAAGSSFVGF TGTGCCAGCAGCCGGGCCGCGGGCAGCTCCTTCGTTGGCTTC
TRBJ1-6 TRBV2 NA TRBD1 CASRRDSSYNSPLHF TGTGCCAGCAGACGGGACAGCTCCTATAATTCACCCCTCCACTTT
TRBJ2-5 TRBV29-1 NA NA CSVSDQTQYF TGCAGCGTTAGTGATCAGACCCAGTACTTC
TRBJ2-3 TRBV15 NA NA CATSRAYSTDTQYF TGTGCCACCAGCAGAGCCTATTCCACAGATACGCAGTATTTT
TRBJ1-5 TRBV6-2/TRBV6-3 NA NA CASSYTDYSNQPQHF TGTGCCAGCAGTTACACGGACTATAGCAATCAGCCCCAGCATTTT